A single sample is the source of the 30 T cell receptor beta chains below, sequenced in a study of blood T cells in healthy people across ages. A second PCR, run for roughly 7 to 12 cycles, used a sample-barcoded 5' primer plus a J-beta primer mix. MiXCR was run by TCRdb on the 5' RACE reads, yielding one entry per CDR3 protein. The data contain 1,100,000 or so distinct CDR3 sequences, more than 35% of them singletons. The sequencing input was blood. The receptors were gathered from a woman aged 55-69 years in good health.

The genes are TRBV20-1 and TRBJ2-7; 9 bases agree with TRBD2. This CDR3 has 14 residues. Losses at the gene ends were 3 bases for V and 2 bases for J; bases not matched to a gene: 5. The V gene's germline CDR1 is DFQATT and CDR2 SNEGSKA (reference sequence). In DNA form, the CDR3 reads TGCAGTGCTAGCTCTGGCGGGAGGGCCTACGAGCAGTACTTC. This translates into CSASSGGRAYEQYF.

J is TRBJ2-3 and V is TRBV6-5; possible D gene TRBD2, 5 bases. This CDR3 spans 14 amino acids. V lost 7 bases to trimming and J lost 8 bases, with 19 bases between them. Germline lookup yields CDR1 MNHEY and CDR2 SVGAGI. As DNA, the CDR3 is TGTGCCAGCAAGGAGCGGCCCCGGGGTGGTACGCAGTATTTT. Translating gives CASKERPRGGTQYF.

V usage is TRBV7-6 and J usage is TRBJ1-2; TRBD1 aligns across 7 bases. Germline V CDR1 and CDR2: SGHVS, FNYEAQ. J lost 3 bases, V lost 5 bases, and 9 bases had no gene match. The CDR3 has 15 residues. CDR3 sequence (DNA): TGTGCCAGCAGCCCCAACCCTGACAGGGACTATGGCTACACCTTC. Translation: CASSPNPDRDYGYTF.

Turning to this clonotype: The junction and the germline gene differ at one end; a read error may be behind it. DNA of the CDR3: TGTAGCGTCCGAGGGGCGGGAGGGAGCTCCTACGAGCAGTACTTC. Its translation is CSVRGAGGSSYEQYF. This chain connects TRBV29-1 to TRBJ2-7; 9 bases fit TRBD2. Germline V lookup: CDR1 SQVTM, CDR2 ANQGSEA. This CDR3 has 15 amino acids.

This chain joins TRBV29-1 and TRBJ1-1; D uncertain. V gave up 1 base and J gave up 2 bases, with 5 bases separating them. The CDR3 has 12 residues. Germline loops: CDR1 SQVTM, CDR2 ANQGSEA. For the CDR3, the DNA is TGCAGCGTTGAAGTGGCCAACACTGAAGCTTTCTTT. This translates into CSVEVANTEAFF. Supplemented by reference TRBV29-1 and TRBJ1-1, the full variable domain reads SAVISQKPSRDICQRGTSLTIQCQVDSQVTMMFWYRQQPGQSLTLIATANQGSEATYESGFVIDKFPISRPNLTFSTLTVSNMSPEDSSIYLCSVEVANTEAFFGQGTRLTVV.

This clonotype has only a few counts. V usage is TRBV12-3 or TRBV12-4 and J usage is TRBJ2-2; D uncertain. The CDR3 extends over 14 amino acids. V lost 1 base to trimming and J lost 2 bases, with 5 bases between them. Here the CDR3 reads CASSLGENTGELFF. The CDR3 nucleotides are TGTGCCAGCAGTTTAGGGGAAAACACCGGGGAGCTGTTTTTT.

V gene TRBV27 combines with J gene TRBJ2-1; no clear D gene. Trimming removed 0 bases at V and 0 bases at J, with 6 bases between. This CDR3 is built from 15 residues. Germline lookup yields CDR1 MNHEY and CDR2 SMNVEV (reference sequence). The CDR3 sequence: CASSLSPHSYNEQFF. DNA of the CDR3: TGTGCCAGCAGTTTATCTCCGCACTCCTACAATGAGCAGTTCTTC.

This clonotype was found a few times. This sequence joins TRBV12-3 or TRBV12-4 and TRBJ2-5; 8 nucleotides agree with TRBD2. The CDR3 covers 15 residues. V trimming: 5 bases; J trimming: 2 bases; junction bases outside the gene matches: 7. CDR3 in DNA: TGTGCCAGCAGTGCAGCGGCTAGCGGGCAAGAGACCCAGTACTTC. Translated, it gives CASSAAASGQETQYF.

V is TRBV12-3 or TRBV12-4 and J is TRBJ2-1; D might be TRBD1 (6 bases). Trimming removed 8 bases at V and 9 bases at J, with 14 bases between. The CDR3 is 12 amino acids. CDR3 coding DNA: TGTGCCAGCGGATTGGGGGCGGGTGAGCAGTTCTTC. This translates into CASGLGAGEQFF.

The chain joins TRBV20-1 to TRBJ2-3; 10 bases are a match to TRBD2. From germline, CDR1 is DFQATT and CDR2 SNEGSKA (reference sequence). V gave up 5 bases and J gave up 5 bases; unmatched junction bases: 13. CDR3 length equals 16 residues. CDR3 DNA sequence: TGCAGTGCTCCGGAAGCGGGAGGGCCTAAGGGAGATACGCAGTATTTT. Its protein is CSAPEAGGPKGDTQYF.

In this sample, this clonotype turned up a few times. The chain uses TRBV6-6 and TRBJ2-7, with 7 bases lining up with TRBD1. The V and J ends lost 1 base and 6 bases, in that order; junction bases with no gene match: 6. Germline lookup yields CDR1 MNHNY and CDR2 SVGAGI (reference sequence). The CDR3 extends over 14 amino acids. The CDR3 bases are TGTGCCAGCAGTTACTGGGACAGAGCCCCCGAGCAGTACTTC. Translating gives CASSYWDRAPEQYF.

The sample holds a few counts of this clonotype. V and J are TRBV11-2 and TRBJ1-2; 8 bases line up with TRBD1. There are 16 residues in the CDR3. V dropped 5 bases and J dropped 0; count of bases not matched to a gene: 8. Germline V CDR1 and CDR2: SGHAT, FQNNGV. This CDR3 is CASSLGQGVANYGYTF. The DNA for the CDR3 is TGTGCCAGCAGCCTAGGACAGGGTGTAGCTAACTATGGCTACACCTTC.

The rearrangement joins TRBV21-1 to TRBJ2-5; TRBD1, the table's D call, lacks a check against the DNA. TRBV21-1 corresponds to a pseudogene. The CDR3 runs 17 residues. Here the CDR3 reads CASSKALAGGYHNEQYF. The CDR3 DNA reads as TGTGCCAGCAGCAAAGCGCTTGCAGGGGGCTACCACAATGAGCAGTACTTC.

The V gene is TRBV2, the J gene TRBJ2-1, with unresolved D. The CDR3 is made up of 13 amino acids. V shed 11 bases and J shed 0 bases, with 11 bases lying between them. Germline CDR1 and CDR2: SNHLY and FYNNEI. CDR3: CAGTPSSYNEQFF. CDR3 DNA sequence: TGTGCCGGTACCCCTAGCTCCTACAATGAGCAGTTCTTC. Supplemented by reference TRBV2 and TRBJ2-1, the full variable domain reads EPEVTQTPSHQVTQMGQEVILRCVPISNHLYFYWYRQILGQKVEFLVSFYNNEISEKSEIFDDQFSVERPDGSNFTLKIRSTKLEDSAMYFCAGTPSSYNEQFFGPGTRLTVL.

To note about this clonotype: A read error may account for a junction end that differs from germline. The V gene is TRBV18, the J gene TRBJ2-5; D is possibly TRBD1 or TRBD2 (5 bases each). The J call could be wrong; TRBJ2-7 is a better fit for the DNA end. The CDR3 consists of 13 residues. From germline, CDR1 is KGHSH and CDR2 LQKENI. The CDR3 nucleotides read TGTGCCAGCGCACCAGGGAGTCCCTACGAGCAGTACTTC. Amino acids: CASAPGSPYEQYF.

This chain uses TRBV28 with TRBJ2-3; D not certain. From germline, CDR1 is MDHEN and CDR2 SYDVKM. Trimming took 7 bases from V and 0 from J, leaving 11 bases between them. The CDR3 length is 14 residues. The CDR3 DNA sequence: TGTGCCAGCAACGCGGATACTAGCACAGATACGCAGTATTTT. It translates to CASNADTSTDTQYF.

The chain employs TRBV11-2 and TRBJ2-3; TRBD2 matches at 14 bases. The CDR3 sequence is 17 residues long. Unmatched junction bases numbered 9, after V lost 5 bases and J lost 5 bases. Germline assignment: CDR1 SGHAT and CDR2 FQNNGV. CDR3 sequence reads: CASSPTLGLAGEDTQYF. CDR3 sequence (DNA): TGTGCCAGCAGCCCTACTCTGGGACTAGCGGGAGAAGATACGCAGTATTTT.

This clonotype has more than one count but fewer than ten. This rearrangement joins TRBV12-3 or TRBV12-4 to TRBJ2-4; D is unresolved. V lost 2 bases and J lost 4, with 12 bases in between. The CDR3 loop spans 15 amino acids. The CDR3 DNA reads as TGTGCCAGCAGTTTATCCGCAGTTCCTAAAAACATTCAGTACTTC. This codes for CASSLSAVPKNIQYF.

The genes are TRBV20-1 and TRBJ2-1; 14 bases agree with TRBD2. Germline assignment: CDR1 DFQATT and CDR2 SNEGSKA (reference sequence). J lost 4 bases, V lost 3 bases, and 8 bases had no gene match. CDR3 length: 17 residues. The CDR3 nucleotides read TGCAGTGCTAGTCCCGGGACTAGCGGGAGATCATACAATGAGCAGTTCTTC. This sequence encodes CSASPGTSGRSYNEQFF.

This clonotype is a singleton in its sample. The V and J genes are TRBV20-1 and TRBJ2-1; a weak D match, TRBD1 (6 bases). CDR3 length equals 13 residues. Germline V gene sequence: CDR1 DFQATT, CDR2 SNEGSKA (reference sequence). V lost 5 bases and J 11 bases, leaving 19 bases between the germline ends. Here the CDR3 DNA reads TGCAGTGCTCCGACAGGACCCCGGGGAAAGCAGTTCTTC. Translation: CSAPTGPRGKQFF.

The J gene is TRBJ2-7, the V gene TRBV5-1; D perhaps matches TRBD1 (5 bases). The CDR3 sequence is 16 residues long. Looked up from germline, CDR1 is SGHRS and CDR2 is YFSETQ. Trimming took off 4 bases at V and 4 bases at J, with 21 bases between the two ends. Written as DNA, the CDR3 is TGCGCCAGCAGCCATGATTCCGGCAGGGCAAGGTACGAGCAGTACTTC. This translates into CASSHDSGRARYEQYF.

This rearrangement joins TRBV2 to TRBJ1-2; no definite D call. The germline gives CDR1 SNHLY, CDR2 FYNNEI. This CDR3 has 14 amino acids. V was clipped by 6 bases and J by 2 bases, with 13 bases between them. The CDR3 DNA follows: TGTGCCAGCAGGAGACCTCAGGAGAACTATGGCTACACCTTC. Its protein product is CASRRPQENYGYTF.

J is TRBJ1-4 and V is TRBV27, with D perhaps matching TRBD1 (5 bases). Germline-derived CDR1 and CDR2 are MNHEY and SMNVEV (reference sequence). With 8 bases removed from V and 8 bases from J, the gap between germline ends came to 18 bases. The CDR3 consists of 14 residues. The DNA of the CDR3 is TGTGCCAGCGCCCTTAGGCGGGGCACCGAAAAACTGTTTTTT. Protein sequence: CASALRRGTEKLFF.

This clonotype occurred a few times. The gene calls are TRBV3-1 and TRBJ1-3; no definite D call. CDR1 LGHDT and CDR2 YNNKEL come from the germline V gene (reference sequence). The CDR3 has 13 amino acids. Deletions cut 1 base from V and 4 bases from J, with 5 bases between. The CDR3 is CASSQVGGNTIYF. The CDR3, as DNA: TGTGCCAGCAGCCAAGTGGGGGGAAACACCATATATTTT.

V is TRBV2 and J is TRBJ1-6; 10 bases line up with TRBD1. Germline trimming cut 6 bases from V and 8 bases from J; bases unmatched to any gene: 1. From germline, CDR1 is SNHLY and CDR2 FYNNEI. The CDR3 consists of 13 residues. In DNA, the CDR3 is TGTGCCAGCAGCGACAGGGGGCATTCACCCCTCCACTTT. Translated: CASSDRGHSPLHF.

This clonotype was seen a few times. The CDR3 protein is CASSEDTSGIETQYF. CDR3 coding DNA: TGTGCCAGCAGTGAAGATACTAGCGGGATAGAGACCCAGTACTTC. The V gene is TRBV2, the J gene TRBJ2-7; 10 positions match TRBD2. The tail of the sequence fits TRBJ2-5 better, so the J call may be wrong. Germline CDR1 and CDR2: SNHLY and FYNNEI. The CDR3 length is 15 residues.

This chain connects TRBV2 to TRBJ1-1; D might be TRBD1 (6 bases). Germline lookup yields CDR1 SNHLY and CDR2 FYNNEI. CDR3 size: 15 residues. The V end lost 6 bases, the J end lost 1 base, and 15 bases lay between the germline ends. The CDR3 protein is CASSPRPTGNTEAFF. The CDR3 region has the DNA TGTGCCAGCAGCCCGCGCCCGACAGGGAACACTGAAGCTTTCTTT.

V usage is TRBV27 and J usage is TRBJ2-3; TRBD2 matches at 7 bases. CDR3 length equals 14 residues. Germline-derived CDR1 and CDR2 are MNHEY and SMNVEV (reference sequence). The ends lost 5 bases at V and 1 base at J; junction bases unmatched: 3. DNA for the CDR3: TGTGCCAGCAGTGATGCGGGAGGCACAGATACGCAGTATTTT. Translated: CASSDAGGTDTQYF.

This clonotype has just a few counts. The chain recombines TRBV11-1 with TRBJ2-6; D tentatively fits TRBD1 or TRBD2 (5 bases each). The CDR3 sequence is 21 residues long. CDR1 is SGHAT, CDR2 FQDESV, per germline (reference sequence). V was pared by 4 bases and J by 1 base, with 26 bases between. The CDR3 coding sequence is TGTGCCAGCAGCTCCTTAACTGGGGGTGGGGACCTGGGTTCTGGGGCCAACGTCCTGACTTTC. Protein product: CASSSLTGGGDLGSGANVLTF.

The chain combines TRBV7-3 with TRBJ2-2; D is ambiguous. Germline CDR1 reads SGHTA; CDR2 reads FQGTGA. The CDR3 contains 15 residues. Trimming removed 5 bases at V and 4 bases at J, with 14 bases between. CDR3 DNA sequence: TGTGCCAGCAGCCGGGCAGGTACAAGCACCGGGGAGCTGTTTTTT. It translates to CASSRAGTSTGELFF.